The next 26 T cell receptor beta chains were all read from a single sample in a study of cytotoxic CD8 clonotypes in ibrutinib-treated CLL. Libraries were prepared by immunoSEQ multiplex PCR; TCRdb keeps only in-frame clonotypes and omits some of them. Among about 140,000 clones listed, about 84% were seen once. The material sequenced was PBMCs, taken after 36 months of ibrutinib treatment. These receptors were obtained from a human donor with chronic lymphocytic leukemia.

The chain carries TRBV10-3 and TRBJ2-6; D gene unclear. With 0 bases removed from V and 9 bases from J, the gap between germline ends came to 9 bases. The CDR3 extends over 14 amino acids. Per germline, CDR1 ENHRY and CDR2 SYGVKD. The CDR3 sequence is CAISESARNNVLTF. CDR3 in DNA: TGTGCCATCAGTGAGTCGGCCCGGAACAACGTCCTGACTTTC.

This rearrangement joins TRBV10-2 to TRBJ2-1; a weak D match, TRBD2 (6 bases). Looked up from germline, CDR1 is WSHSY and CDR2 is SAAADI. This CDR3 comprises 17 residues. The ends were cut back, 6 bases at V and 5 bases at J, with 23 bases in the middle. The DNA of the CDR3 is TGCGCCAGCAGCCGTTCCTCCTCTAGCGCGAGGAACAATGAGCAGTTCTTC. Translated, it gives CASSRSSSSARNNEQFF.

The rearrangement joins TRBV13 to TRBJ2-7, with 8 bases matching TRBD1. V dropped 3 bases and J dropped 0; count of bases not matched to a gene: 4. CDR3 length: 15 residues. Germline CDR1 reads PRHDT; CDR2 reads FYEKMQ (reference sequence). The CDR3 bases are TGTGCCAGCAGCTTCTGGGACAGGAGCTCCTACGAGCAGTACTTC. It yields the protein CASSFWDRSSYEQYF.

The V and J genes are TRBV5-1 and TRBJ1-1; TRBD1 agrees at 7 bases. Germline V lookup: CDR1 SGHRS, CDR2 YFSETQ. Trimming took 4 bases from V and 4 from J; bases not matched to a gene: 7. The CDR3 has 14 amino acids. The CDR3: CASSDRVLATEAFF. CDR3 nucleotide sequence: TGCGCCAGCAGCGACAGGGTTCTGGCCACTGAAGCTTTCTTT. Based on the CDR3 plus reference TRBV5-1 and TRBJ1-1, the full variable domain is KAGVTQTPRYLIKTRGQQVTLSCSPISGHRSVSWYQQTPGQGLQFLFEYFSETQRNKGNFPGRFSGRQFSNSRSEMNVSTLELGDSALYLCASSDRVLATEAFFGQGTRLTVV.

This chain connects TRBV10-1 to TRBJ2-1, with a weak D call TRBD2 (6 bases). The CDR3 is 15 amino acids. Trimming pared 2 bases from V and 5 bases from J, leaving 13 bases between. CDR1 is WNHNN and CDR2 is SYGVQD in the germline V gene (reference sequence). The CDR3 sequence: CASSEGGMGDNEQFF. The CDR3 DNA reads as TGCGCCAGCAGTGAGGGGGGGATGGGGGACAATGAGCAGTTCTTC.

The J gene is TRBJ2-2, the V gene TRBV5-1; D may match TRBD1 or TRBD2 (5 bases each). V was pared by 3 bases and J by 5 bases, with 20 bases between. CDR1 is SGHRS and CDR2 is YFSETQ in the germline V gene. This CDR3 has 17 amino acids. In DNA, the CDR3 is TGCGCCAGCAGCTCCATATGGGCAGGGAGTGGTACCGGGGAGCTGTTTTTT. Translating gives CASSSIWAGSGTGELFF. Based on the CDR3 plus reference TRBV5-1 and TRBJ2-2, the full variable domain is KAGVTQTPRYLIKTRGQQVTLSCSPISGHRSVSWYQQTPGQGLQFLFEYFSETQRNKGNFPGRFSGRQFSNSRSEMNVSTLELGDSALYLCASSSIWAGSGTGELFFGEGSRLTVL.

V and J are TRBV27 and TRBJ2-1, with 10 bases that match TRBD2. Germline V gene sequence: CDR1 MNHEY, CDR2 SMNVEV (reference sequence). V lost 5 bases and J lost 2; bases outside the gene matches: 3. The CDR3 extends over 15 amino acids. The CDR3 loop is CASSPGLAAYNEQFF. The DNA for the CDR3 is TGTGCCAGCAGTCCTGGACTAGCGGCCTACAATGAGCAGTTCTTC.

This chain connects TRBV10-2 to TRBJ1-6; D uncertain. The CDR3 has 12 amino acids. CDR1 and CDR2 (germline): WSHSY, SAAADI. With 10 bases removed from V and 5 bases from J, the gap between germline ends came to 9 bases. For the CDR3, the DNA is TGCGCCATCAGAAAGGATAATTCACCCCTCCACTTT. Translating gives CAIRKDNSPLHF.

This CDR3 reads CASSWRPGTEAFF. CDR3 bases: TGTGCCAGCAGCTGGCGACCGGGGACTGAAGCTTTCTTT. The chain employs TRBV7-9 and TRBJ1-1, with D unclear. CDR3 length: 13 residues. Germline lookup yields CDR1 SEHNR and CDR2 FQNEAQ (reference sequence). Trimming took off 4 bases at V and 5 bases at J, with 11 bases between the two ends.

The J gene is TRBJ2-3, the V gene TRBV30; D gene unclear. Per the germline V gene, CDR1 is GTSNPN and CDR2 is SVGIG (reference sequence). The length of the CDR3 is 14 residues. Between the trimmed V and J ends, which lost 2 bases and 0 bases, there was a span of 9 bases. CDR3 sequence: CAWSNFWSTDTQYF. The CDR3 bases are TGTGCCTGGAGTAACTTTTGGAGCACAGATACGCAGTATTTT.

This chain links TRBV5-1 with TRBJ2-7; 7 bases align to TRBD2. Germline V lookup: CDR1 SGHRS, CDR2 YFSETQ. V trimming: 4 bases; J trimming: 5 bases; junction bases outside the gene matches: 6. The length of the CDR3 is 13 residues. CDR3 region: CASSRGGGDEQYF. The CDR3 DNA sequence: TGCGCCAGCAGCCGGGGCGGGGGAGACGAGCAGTACTTC.

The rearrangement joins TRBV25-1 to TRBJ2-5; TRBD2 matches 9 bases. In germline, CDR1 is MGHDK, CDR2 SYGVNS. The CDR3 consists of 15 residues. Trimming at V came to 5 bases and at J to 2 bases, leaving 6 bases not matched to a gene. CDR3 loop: CASSSRLAEQETQYF. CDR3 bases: TGTGCCAGCAGTTCCAGACTAGCGGAGCAAGAGACCCAGTACTTC.

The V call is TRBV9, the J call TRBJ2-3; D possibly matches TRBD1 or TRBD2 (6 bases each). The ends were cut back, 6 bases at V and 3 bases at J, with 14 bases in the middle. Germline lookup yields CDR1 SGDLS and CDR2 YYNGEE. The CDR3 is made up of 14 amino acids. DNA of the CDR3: TGTGCCAGCACGGAGGGGGGCGGAACAGATACGCAGTATTTT. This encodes CASTEGGGTDTQYF.

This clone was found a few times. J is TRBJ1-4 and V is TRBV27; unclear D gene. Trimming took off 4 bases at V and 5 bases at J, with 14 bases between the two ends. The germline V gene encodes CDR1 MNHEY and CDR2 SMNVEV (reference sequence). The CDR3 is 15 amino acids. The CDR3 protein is CASSSLAVSNEKLFF. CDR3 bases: TGTGCCAGCAGTTCTCTGGCAGTGTCAAATGAAAAACTGTTTTTT.

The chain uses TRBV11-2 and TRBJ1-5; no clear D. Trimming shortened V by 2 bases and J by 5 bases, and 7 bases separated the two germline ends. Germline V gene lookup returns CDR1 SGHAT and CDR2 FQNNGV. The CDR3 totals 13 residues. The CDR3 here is CASSLQLHQPQHF. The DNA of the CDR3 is TGTGCCAGCAGCTTACAGCTCCATCAGCCCCAGCATTTT.

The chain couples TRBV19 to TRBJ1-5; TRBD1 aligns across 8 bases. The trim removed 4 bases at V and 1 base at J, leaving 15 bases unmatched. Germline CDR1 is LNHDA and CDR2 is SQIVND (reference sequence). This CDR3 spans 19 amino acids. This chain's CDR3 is CASSNVAGGGLLSNQPQHF. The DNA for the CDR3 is TGTGCCAGTAGTAACGTTGCAGGGGGCGGGCTATTGAGCAATCAGCCCCAGCATTTT.

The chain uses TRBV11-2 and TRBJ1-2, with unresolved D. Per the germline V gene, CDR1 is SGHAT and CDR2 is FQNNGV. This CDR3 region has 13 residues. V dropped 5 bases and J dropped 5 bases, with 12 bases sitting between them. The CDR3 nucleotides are TGTGCCAGCAGCACGAGACATGCTTATGGCTACACCTTC. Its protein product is CASSTRHAYGYTF.

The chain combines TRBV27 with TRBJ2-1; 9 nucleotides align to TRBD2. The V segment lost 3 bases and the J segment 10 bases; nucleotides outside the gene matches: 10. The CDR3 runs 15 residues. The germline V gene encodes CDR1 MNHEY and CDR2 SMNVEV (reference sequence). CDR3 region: CASSFSVAGASEQFF. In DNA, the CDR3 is TGTGCCAGCAGTTTTTCGGTAGCGGGAGCCTCAGAGCAGTTCTTC.

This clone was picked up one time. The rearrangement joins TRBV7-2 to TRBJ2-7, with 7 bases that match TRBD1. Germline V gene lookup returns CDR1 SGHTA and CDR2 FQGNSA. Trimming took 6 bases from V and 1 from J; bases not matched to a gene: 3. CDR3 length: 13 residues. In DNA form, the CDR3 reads TGTGCCAGCAGGGGGACAGCATCCTACGAGCAGTACTTC. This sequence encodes CASRGTASYEQYF.

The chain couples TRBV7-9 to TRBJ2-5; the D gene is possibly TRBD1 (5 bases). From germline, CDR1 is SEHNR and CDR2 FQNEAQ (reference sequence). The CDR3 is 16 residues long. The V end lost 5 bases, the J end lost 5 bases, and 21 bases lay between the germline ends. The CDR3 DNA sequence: TGTGCCAGCAGCCGTCAAGGGGCGACGCCTGGGGAGACCCAGTACTTC. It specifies CASSRQGATPGETQYF. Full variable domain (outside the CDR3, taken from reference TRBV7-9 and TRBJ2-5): DTGVSQNPRHKITKRGQNVTFRCDPISEHNRLYWYRQTLGQGPEFLTYFQNEAQLEKSRLLSDRFSAERPKGSFSTLEIQRTEQGDSAMYLCASSRQGATPGETQYFGPGTRLLVL.

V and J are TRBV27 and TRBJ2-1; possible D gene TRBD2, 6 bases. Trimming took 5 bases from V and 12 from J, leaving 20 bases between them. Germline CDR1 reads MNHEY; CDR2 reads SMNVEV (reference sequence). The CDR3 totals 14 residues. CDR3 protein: CASSPGVAPRGQFF. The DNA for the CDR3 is TGTGCCAGCAGTCCGGGGGTGGCCCCGCGAGGGCAGTTCTTC.

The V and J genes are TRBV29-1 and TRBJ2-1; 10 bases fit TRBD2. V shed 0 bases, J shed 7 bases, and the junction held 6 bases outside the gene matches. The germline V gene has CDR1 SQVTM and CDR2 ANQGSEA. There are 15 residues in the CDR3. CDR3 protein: CSVEDTSGTLNEQFF. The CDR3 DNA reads TGCAGCGTTGAAGATACTAGCGGGACCCTTAATGAGCAGTTCTTC.

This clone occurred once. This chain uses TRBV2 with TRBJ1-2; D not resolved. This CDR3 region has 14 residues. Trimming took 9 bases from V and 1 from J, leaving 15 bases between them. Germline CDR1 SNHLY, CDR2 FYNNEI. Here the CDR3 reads CASRQSGVNYGYTF. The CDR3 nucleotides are TGTGCCAGTCGTCAAAGCGGGGTTAACTATGGCTACACCTTC.

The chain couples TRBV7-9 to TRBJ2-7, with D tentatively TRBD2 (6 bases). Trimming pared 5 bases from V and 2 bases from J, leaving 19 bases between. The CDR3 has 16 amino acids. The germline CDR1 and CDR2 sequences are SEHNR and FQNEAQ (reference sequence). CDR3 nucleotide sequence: TGTGCCAGCAGCCCCCCGCTCGGGGGTACCCCCTACGAGCAGTACTTC. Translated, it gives CASSPPLGGTPYEQYF.

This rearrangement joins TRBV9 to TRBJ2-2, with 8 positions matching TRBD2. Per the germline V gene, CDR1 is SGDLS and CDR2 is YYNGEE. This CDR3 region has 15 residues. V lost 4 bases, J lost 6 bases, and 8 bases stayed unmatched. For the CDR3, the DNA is TGTGCCAGCAGCCCTCGACAGCGGGAGCCCGGGGAGCTGTTTTTT. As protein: CASSPRQREPGELFF.

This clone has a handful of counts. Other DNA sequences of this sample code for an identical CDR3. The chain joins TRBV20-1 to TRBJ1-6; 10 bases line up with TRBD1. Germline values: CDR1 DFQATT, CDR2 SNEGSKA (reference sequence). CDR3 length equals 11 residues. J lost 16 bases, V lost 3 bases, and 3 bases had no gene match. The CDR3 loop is CSARGTGALHF. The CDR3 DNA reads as TGCAGTGCTAGGGGGACAGGGGCACTCCACTTT.